This T cell receptor (beta chain) was sequenced during a study of OX40 agonist ivuxolimab in advanced cancers. For the study at large: Dose-escalation subjects each had hepatocellular carcinoma, melanoma, renal cell or head and neck cancer. General study results and limits: Among the lowest levels of clonal expansion were found in partial responders at 0.1-3.0 mg/kg. At 0.1 to 3.0 mg/kg and by week 6, CD4+ and CD8+ T cells in the blood had expanded clonally.

Data came from immunoSEQ multiplex PCR; TCRdb stores just in-frame clones and leaves some out. This sample has about 57,000 clones, with roughly four fifths found just once. V lost 3 bases and J lost 2, with 8 bases in between. Germline V gene data show CDR1 as SEHNR and CDR2 as FQNEAQ (reference sequence). The CDR3 length is 14 residues. Concerning this clone itself: Its antigen is unknown.

The sample here was CD4+ or CD8+ T cells sorted from blood, taken in a trial of the OX40 agonist ivuxolimab. The V and J genes are TRBV7-9 and TRBJ1-5; TRBD1 is a possible D gene (5 bases). The source is an adult with an advanced solid tumor such as melanoma, head and neck, liver or kidney cancer. This CDR3 is CASSFTGRNQPQHF. The CDR3 DNA reads as TGTGCCAGCAGCTTCACAGGCCGCAATCAGCCCCAGCATTTT. The full variable domain, completed using reference TRBV7-9 and TRBJ1-5, is DTGVSQNPRHKITKRGQNVTFRCDPISEHNRLYWYRQTLGQGPEFLTYFQNEAQLEKSRLLSDRFSAERPKGSFSTLEIQRTEQGDSAMYLCASSFTGRNQPQHFGDGTRLSIL.